This T cell receptor (beta chain) was sequenced during a study of spatial heterogeneity in lung cancer. Within the sample, this clonotype is medium-sized. No antigen is known for it. Noted time point: sample taken at primary tumor resection. The sequenced material consisted of unsorted whole RNA from tumor, nontumor lung or frozen PBMC. General study findings and limits: Tumoral mutation counts were tracked by counts of expanded intratumoral alpha and beta TCRs.

TCRdb called the 5' RACE reads again in MiXCR, with one record for every CDR3 protein. In the table there are 25,000 to 30,000 distinct CDR3 sequences, 7.1% of which are singletons. Sequencing was performed on lung tumor tissue, taken at surgery. This receptor was taken from a male donor with early-stage non-small cell lung cancer.

The CDR3 here is CASGALPGNPANTGELFF. CDR3 sequence (DNA): TGTGCCAGCGGGGCGCTGCCAGGGAATCCCGCGAACACCGGGGAGCTGTTTTTT. The chain joins TRBV7-2 to TRBJ2-2; TRBD1 might be the D (5 bases). Trimming left V 8 bases short and J 0 bases short, with 22 bases between. The length of the CDR3 is 18 residues. Germline CDR1 and CDR2: SGHTA and FQGNSA.